These T cell receptor beta chains were read from a single sample in a study of T cell responses to AZD1222 COVID-19 vaccine. Using immunoSEQ multiplex PCR, the repertoire was profiled, and TCRdb retains in-frame clones only, with some absent. Of around 120,000 clones in the sample, 70% to 90% were seen once. The starting material was peripheral blood, obtained on day 0 of AZD1222 vaccination. Source of these receptors: an adult in good health. The CDR3 runs from the conserved cysteine through the conserved F or W. D genes are given only for firm matches. Rows may omit the clone size; those that give it use once, few, many or a size class.

v_gene: TRBV5-1; d_gene: -; j_gene: TRBJ2-7; abundance: -; CDR3nt: TGCGCCAGCAGCTTGAGGCGGGCAGGGTCCTACGAGCAGTACTTC; CDR3aa: CASSLRRAGSYEQYF
v_gene: TRBV6-5; d_gene: -; j_gene: TRBJ2-1; abundance: -; CDR3nt: TGTGCCAGCAGCCGCGATAGGGGTGAGCAGTTCTTC; CDR3aa: CASSRDRGEQFF
v_gene: TRBV6-2/TRBV6-3; d_gene: TRBD1; j_gene: TRBJ2-5; abundance: -; CDR3nt: TGTGCCAGCAGTTCGACAGGGGAAGAGACCCAGTACTTC; CDR3aa: CASSSTGEETQYF
v_gene: TRBV7-8; d_gene: -; j_gene: TRBJ2-2; abundance: -; CDR3nt: TGTGCCAGCAGGCCGGGACCAAACACCGGGGAGCTGTTTTTT; CDR3aa: CASRPGPNTGELFF
v_gene: TRBV7-9; d_gene: -; j_gene: TRBJ1-4; abundance: -; CDR3nt: TGTGCCAGCAGTTCCCAAGGGTCTGAAAAACTGTTTTTT; CDR3aa: CASSSQGSEKLFF
v_gene: TRBV5-1; d_gene: -; j_gene: TRBJ2-1; abundance: once; CDR3nt: TGCGCCAGCATAGGTAGTTCCTACAATGAGCAGTTCTTC; CDR3aa: CASIGSSYNEQFF
v_gene: TRBV27; d_gene: -; j_gene: TRBJ2-1; abundance: once; CDR3nt: TGTGCCAGCAGTTTTCAGGGGGGGGTTCTCGGGAATGAGCAGTTCTTC; CDR3aa: CASSFQGGVLGNEQFF
v_gene: TRBV12-3/TRBV12-4; d_gene: -; j_gene: TRBJ1-3; abundance: -; CDR3nt: TGTGCCAGCAGTTCAGCTGGAAACACCATATATTTT; CDR3aa: CASSSAGNTIYF
v_gene: TRBV27; d_gene: -; j_gene: TRBJ2-7; abundance: -; CDR3nt: TGTGCCAGCAGTTTACGAGGGATCTCCTACGAGCAGTACTTC; CDR3aa: CASSLRGISYEQYF
v_gene: TRBV14; d_gene: TRBD1; j_gene: TRBJ2-3; abundance: -; CDR3nt: TGTGCCAGTAGGACAGGGGGGACAGATACGCAGTATTTT; CDR3aa: CASRTGGTDTQYF
v_gene: TRBV4-1; d_gene: -; j_gene: TRBJ1-1; abundance: -; CDR3nt: TGCGCCAGCAGCCAAGCCTTCACAGGGTACACTGAAGCTTTCTTT; CDR3aa: CASSQAFTGYTEAFF
v_gene: TRBV27; d_gene: -; j_gene: TRBJ2-5; abundance: -; CDR3nt: TGTGCAAAGCCCCGGCAACCCCGAAATAGCGTCCAAGAGACCCAGTACTTC; CDR3aa: CAKPRQPRNSVQETQYF
v_gene: TRBV4-1; d_gene: TRBD1; j_gene: TRBJ2-7; abundance: -; CDR3nt: TGCGCCAGCAGCTTCCGACAGGGCACCTCCTACGAGCAGTACTTC; CDR3aa: CASSFRQGTSYEQYF
v_gene: TRBV3-1/TRBV3-2; d_gene: -; j_gene: TRBJ1-2; abundance: once; CDR3nt: TGTGCCAGCAGCCAAGAAAGAAGTGGCTACACCTTC; CDR3aa: CASSQERSGYTF
v_gene: TRBV2; d_gene: -; j_gene: TRBJ1-5; abundance: -; CDR3nt: TGTGCCAGCAGGGGGAGGGGACTGAGGCAGCCCCAGCATTTT; CDR3aa: CASRGRGLRQPQHF
v_gene: TRBV27; d_gene: -; j_gene: TRBJ2-5; abundance: -; CDR3nt: TGTGCCAGCAGCTCACAGGGTTTTGGGACCCAGTACTTC; CDR3aa: CASSSQGFGTQYF
v_gene: TRBV14; d_gene: -; j_gene: TRBJ1-1; abundance: few; CDR3nt: TGTGCCAGCAGCCCCGGTCTGGAAAACACTGAAGCTTTCTTT; CDR3aa: CASSPGLENTEAFF
v_gene: TRBV2; d_gene: TRBD2; j_gene: TRBJ2-1; abundance: -; CDR3nt: TGTGCCAGCAGTGACACTAGCGGGAGGGACAATGAGCAGTTCTTC; CDR3aa: CASSDTSGRDNEQFF
v_gene: TRBV21-1; d_gene: -; j_gene: TRBJ2-6; abundance: -; CDR3nt: TGTGCCAGCATCCTAGGACAGGGAAGCTCTGGGGCCAACGTCCTGACTTTC; CDR3aa: CASILGQGSSGANVLTF
v_gene: TRBV7-3; d_gene: -; j_gene: TRBJ2-1; abundance: -; CDR3nt: TGTGCCAGCAGCCTCGTCCGGGGGAGCGAGCAGTTCTTC; CDR3aa: CASSLVRGSEQFF
v_gene: TRBV30; d_gene: -; j_gene: TRBJ1-2; abundance: -; CDR3nt: TGTGCCTGGAGGAATATAAACTATGGCTACACCTTC; CDR3aa: CAWRNINYGYTF
v_gene: TRBV19; d_gene: TRBD2; j_gene: TRBJ2-1; abundance: -; CDR3nt: TGTGCCAGTAGTATAATCCGGGGGGGAGGCAATGAGCAGTTCTTC; CDR3aa: CASSIIRGGGNEQFF
v_gene: TRBV2; d_gene: -; j_gene: TRBJ1-1; abundance: -; CDR3nt: TGTGCCAGCAGCAAAGACAGCAACACTGAAGCTTTCTTT; CDR3aa: CASSKDSNTEAFF
v_gene: TRBV28; d_gene: TRBD1; j_gene: TRBJ1-2; abundance: -; CDR3nt: TGTGCCAGCAGTTTCCCAGGACAGGGGGCCCGGGGCTACACCTTC; CDR3aa: CASSFPGQGARGYTF
v_gene: TRBV6-5; d_gene: -; j_gene: TRBJ2-7; abundance: -; CDR3nt: TGTGCCAGCAGTTACACCGGGCTAGTAGACGAGCAGTACTTC; CDR3aa: CASSYTGLVDEQYF
v_gene: TRBV2; d_gene: -; j_gene: TRBJ1-3; abundance: -; CDR3nt: TGTGCCAGCAAGGGGGTCGGAAACACCATATATTTT; CDR3aa: CASKGVGNTIYF
v_gene: TRBV5-1; d_gene: -; j_gene: TRBJ1-4; abundance: -; CDR3nt: TGCGCCAGCAGGGGGGGGGCGACTAATGAAAAACTGTTTTTT; CDR3aa: CASRGGATNEKLFF
v_gene: TRBV4-2; d_gene: -; j_gene: TRBJ1-6; abundance: -; CDR3nt: TGTGCCAGCAGCCATCGCCCCAGGGGCCAGACGACCTATAATTCACCCCTCCACTTT; CDR3aa: CASSHRPRGQTTYNSPLHF
v_gene: TRBV9; d_gene: -; j_gene: TRBJ2-7; abundance: -; CDR3nt: TGTGCCAGCAGCGCCGAAGGAACCCACTCCTACGAGCAGTACTTC; CDR3aa: CASSAEGTHSYEQYF
v_gene: TRBV6-6; d_gene: -; j_gene: TRBJ2-1; abundance: -; CDR3nt: TGTGCCAGCAGGAACCCTAGAGACAATGAGCAGTTCTTC; CDR3aa: CASRNPRDNEQFF
v_gene: TRBV18; d_gene: TRBD1; j_gene: TRBJ2-2; abundance: -; CDR3nt: TGTGCCAGCTCACCCCCGACAGGGACCGGGGAGCTGTTTTTT; CDR3aa: CASSPPTGTGELFF
v_gene: TRBV14; d_gene: -; j_gene: TRBJ2-3; abundance: -; CDR3nt: TGTGCCAGCAGCCCTCCAAGGGGGAAGGGCAGCACAGATACGCAGTATTTT; CDR3aa: CASSPPRGKGSTDTQYF
v_gene: TRBV5-1; d_gene: TRBD2; j_gene: TRBJ2-7; abundance: -; CDR3nt: TGCGCCAGCAGCACGGGACTAGCGGGGCTATCCTACGAGCAGTACTTC; CDR3aa: CASSTGLAGLSYEQYF
v_gene: TRBV6-6; d_gene: -; j_gene: TRBJ1-3; abundance: once; CDR3nt: TGTGCCAGCATAGCTGGAAACACCATATATTTT; CDR3aa: CASIAGNTIYF